This TCR beta chain was sequenced in a study of blood T cell repertoires in COVID-19. At the level of the study: The analysed material was cDNA or gDNA that came from T cells, B-cell-depleted T cells, or PBMCs.

In the source study's methods: Researchers report that nucleated cell counts were estimated from reference gene primer amplification. The protocol was immunoSEQ multiplex PCR, while the TCRdb copy is restricted to in-frame clones and leaves out a portion. The DNA was the basis for D and trimming; V, J and clone size are from that table. The sample yields roughly 110,000 clones, roughly 90% seen once. With 1 base removed from V and 8 bases from J, the gap between germline ends came to 11 bases. Germline V gene sequence: CDR1 LGHDT, CDR2 YNNKEL (reference sequence). There are 13 residues in the CDR3. The sequence was collected from a woman in her 70s who had recovered from COVID-19. Sequencing was carried out using peripheral blood. The rearrangement joins TRBV3-1 (or the pseudogene TRBV3-2) to TRBJ1-2, with D unresolved. This chain's CDR3 is CASSQARSSGYTF. In DNA, the CDR3 is TGTGCCAGCAGCCAAGCCCGTAGCAGCGGCTACACCTTC.